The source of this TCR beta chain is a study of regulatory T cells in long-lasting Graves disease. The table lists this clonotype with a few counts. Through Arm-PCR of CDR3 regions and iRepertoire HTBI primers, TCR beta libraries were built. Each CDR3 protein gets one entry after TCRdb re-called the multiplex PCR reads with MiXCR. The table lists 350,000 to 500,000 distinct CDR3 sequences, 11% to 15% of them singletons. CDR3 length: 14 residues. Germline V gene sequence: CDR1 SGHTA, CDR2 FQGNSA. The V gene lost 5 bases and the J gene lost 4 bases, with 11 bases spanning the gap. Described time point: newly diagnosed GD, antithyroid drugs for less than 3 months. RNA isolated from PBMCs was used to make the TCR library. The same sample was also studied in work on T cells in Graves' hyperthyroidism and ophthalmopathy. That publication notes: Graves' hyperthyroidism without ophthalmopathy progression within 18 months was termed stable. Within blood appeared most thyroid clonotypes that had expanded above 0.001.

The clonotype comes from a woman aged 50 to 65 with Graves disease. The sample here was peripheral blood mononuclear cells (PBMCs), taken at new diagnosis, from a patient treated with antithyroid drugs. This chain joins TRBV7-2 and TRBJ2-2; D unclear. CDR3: CASSRIGTTGELFF. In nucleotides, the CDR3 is TGTGCCAGCAGCCGTATAGGAACCACCGGGGAGCTGTTTTTT.